These 17 T cell receptor beta chains came from one sample sequenced in a study of patients and donors after allogeneic stem cell transplantation. TCRdb reanalysed the RT-PCR reads using MiXCR and keeps one entry per CDR3 protein. Among about a million distinct CDR3 sequences listed, under 20% were seen once. The sequenced sample consisted of blood, either unsorted or a sorted T cell fraction (not recorded which). These TCRs come from a human donor who was either an allogeneic HSCT recipient or a stem cell or donor lymphocyte infusion donor (not recorded which). It is not recorded whose cells these are; they may come from a transplant donor.

The V and J genes are TRBV5-6 and TRBJ1-5; D is undetermined. V was pared by 4 bases and J by 1 base, with 9 bases between. Germline CDR1 is SGHDT and CDR2 is YYEEEE. The CDR3 runs to 14 residues. This CDR3 reads CASSRRSSNQPQHF. CDR3 DNA: TGTGCCAGCAGCCGAAGGTCCAGCAATCAGCCCCAGCATTTT.

The chain combines TRBV6-1 with TRBJ1-2, with D possibly TRBD1 on 6 matching bases. Germline CDR1 MNHNS, CDR2 SASEGT. The CDR3 runs 15 residues. V was pared by 5 bases and J by 0 bases, with 13 bases between. The CDR3 protein is CASSPLTGANYGYTF. CDR3 nucleotide sequence: TGTGCCAGCAGTCCCCTGACAGGAGCTAACTATGGCTACACCTTC.

The chain couples TRBV19 to TRBJ1-1; 7 bases line up with TRBD1. The CDR3 loop spans 14 amino acids. With 6 bases clipped from V and 7 bases from J, the junction kept 11 bases outside the gene matches. Germline CDR1 reads LNHDA; CDR2 reads SQIVND (reference sequence). As DNA, the CDR3 is TGTGCCAGTAGCGGGGACAGTCATTACCTTGAAGCTTTCTTT. It is translated as CASSGDSHYLEAFF. Together with reference TRBV19 and TRBJ1-1, the CDR3 gives the full variable domain: DGGITQSPKYLFRKEGQNVTLSCEQNLNHDAMYWYRQDPGQGLRLIYYSQIVNDFQKGDIAEGYSVSREKKESFPLTVTSAQKNPTAFYLCASSGDSHYLEAFFGQGTRLTVV.

About this clonotype itself: A much larger clone is a single base away; this may be a read error. The chain is built from TRBV12-3 or TRBV12-4 and TRBJ2-3, with TRBD2 matching 12 bases. CDR3 length equals 16 residues. V lost 6 bases, J lost 2 bases, and 6 bases stayed unmatched. CDR3: CASSPRLAGVTDTQYF. The DNA of the CDR3 is TGTGCCAGCAGCCCCCGACTAGCGGGGGTCACAGATACGCAGTATTTT.

The V and J genes are TRBV7-9 and TRBJ2-2, with 8 nucleotides matching TRBD1. The CDR3 is 16 residues long. Looked up from germline, CDR1 is SEHNR and CDR2 is FQNEAQ (reference sequence). V lost 8 bases, J lost 4 bases, and 12 bases stayed unmatched. As DNA, the CDR3 is TGTGCCAGCCGTGACTGGGACAGGCGTTCCACCGGGGAGCTGTTTTTT. Translated, it gives CASRDWDRRSTGELFF.

The V call is TRBV20-1, the J call TRBJ2-7, with 10 bases lining up with TRBD2. This CDR3 has 13 residues. CDR1 and CDR2 (germline): DFQATT, SNEGSKA (reference sequence). The J segment lost 3 bases and the V segment lost 5 bases, leaving 4 bases of the junction unmatched. The CDR3 nucleotides are TGCAGTGCTCTTAGCGGGGGGAACTACGAGCAGTACTTC. Amino acids: CSALSGGNYEQYF.

This sequence joins TRBV20-1 and TRBJ1-1; D gene uncertain. The CDR3 loop spans 14 amino acids. V dropped 3 bases and J dropped 4 bases, with 15 bases sitting between them. Germline V lookup: CDR1 DFQATT, CDR2 SNEGSKA (reference sequence). DNA for the CDR3: TGCAGTGCTAGGGAAATCATGGGCGCCACTGAAGCTTTCTTT. It specifies CSAREIMGATEAFF.

This clonotype was recorded a few times. Written as DNA, the CDR3 is TGTGCCAGCCGAGAGGGGGTTGACAATGAGCAGTTCTTC. Residues: CASREGVDNEQFF. The chain couples TRBV7-8 to TRBJ2-1; D is perhaps TRBD1 (6 bases). CDR1 and CDR2 from the germline V gene are SGHVS and FQNEAQ. V lost 8 bases and J 5 bases, leaving 13 bases between the germline ends. This CDR3 has 13 amino acids.

This clonotype turned up a few times. This chain connects TRBV5-1 to TRBJ1-1; the D is unclear. Germline assignment: CDR1 SGHRS and CDR2 YFSETQ. CDR3 size: 12 residues. The ends were cut back, 7 bases at V and 1 base at J, with 8 bases in the middle. CDR3 coding DNA: TGCGCCAGCGAGGGCCGGAACACTGAAGCTTTCTTT. Translating it yields CASEGRNTEAFF. The full variable domain, rest sourced from reference TRBV5-1 and TRBJ1-1, is KAGVTQTPRYLIKTRGQQVTLSCSPISGHRSVSWYQQTPGQGLQFLFEYFSETQRNKGNFPGRFSGRQFSNSRSEMNVSTLELGDSALYLCASEGRNTEAFFGQGTRLTVV.

This clonotype was seen many times. This sequence joins TRBV5-6 and TRBJ2-7; TRBD1 aligns across 10 bases. CDR1 and CDR2 (germline): SGHDT, YYEEEE. The CDR3 is 14 amino acids. The trim removed 4 bases at V and 3 bases at J, leaving 4 bases unmatched. The CDR3 DNA reads TGTGCCAGCAGCCTCCGGACAGGGGGCTACGAGCAGTACTTC. Translated, it gives CASSLRTGGYEQYF.

This clonotype was seen many times. The rearrangement joins TRBV12-3 or TRBV12-4 to TRBJ1-1, with D tentatively TRBD1 (5 bases). There are 13 residues in the CDR3. V lost 7 bases, J lost 6 bases, and 15 bases lay in between. CDR3 in DNA: TGTGCCAGCACCAAGGGTCTGGGGGCTGAAGCTTTCTTT. Translated, it gives CASTKGLGAEAFF.

This clonotype has more than one count but fewer than ten. The CDR3, as DNA: TGTGCCAGCAGTTACCCCACAGGGGAGGGCACTGAAGCTTTCTTT. Translated: CASSYPTGEGTEAFF. This rearrangement joins TRBV6-5 to TRBJ1-1, with 7 bases matching TRBD1. Germline CDR1 MNHEY, CDR2 SVGAGI. The CDR3 contains 15 residues. J gave up 4 bases and V 2 bases, and 7 bases lay outside the gene matches.

V gene TRBV7-9 combines with J gene TRBJ2-1; the D gene could be TRBD1 or TRBD2 (5 bases each). This CDR3 is built from 15 residues. V was clipped by 2 bases and J by 1 base, with 9 bases between them. CDR1 is SEHNR and CDR2 is FQNEAQ in the germline V gene (reference sequence). CDR3 amino acids: CASSLRGESYNEQFF. Here the CDR3 DNA reads TGTGCCAGCAGCTTACGAGGGGAGTCCTACAATGAGCAGTTCTTC.

V is TRBV29-1 and J is TRBJ2-1, with TRBD2 identical over 13 bases. The CDR3 runs to 18 residues. Germline V gene sequence: CDR1 SQVTM, CDR2 ANQGSEA. J was trimmed by 2 bases and V by 4 bases; bases with no gene match: 11. CDR3 nucleotides: TGCAGCGTTGGTATCAGACTAGCGGGAGGTGCAACCTACAATGAGCAGTTCTTC. Translated: CSVGIRLAGGATYNEQFF.

The chain recombines TRBV10-3 with TRBJ2-3; tentative D call: TRBD2 (5 bases). The CDR3 spans 13 residues. From germline, CDR1 is ENHRY and CDR2 SYGVKD. Trimming shortened V by 3 bases and J by 5 bases, and 9 bases separated the two germline ends. CDR3 sequence (DNA): TGTGCCATCAGTGACCCTCGGGGAGATACGCAGTATTTT. Its translation is CAISDPRGDTQYF.

Concerning this clonotype: Without the conserved terminal phenylalanine or tryptophan, this CDR3 likely stems from a read error. The J gene is TRBJ1-5, the V gene TRBV4-2; no clear D. The germline V gene encodes CDR1 LGHNA and CDR2 YNFKEQ. The CDR3 runs 16 residues. V lost 0 bases to trimming and J lost 2 bases, with 11 bases between them. CDR3 protein: CASSQESFAGNQPQHS. The CDR3 DNA follows: TGTGCCAGCAGCCAAGAAAGTTTTGCGGGCAATCAGCCCCAGCATTCT.

This sequence joins TRBV2 and TRBJ2-1; D assignment may be TRBD1 or TRBD2 (6 bases each). V lost 7 bases and J lost 2, with 18 bases in between. The CDR3 consists of 16 residues. Germline V lookup: CDR1 SNHLY, CDR2 FYNNEI. CDR3 nucleotide sequence: TGTGCCAGCAAGAAAATGGGCGGGACAACCTACAATGAGCAGTTCTTC. This encodes CASKKMGGTTYNEQFF. The full variable domain, completed using reference TRBV2 and TRBJ2-1, is EPEVTQTPSHQVTQMGQEVILRCVPISNHLYFYWYRQILGQKVEFLVSFYNNEISEKSEIFDDQFSVERPDGSNFTLKIRSTKLEDSAMYFCASKKMGGTTYNEQFFGPGTRLTVL.